Below are 28 T cell receptor beta chains sequenced from a single sample in a study of beta chain features in type 1 diabetes. General study points: TCRB CDR3s were moderately but significantly shorter in Type 1 diabetes patients in all four CD4+ subsets.

For these TCRs, the target antigens are not known. Investigators reverse transcribed all isolated RNA, so they sequenced expressed TCRB transcripts. The data were produced by immunoSEQ multiplex PCR, yet TCRdb's version contains in-frame clones alone and is incomplete. The data contain roughly 300,000 clones, more than 13% of them singletons. Sequencing was performed on naive CD4+ T cells from blood. The receptors come from a man aged 25 to 40 with type 1 diabetes.

The V gene is TRBV28, the J gene TRBJ2-1; D perhaps matches TRBD1 (6 bases). Trimming removed 10 bases from V and 7 bases from J, with 8 bases in between. Germline lookup yields CDR1 MDHEN and CDR2 SYDVKM. This CDR3 spans 10 amino acids. CDR3 region: CAIQGNEQFF. CDR3 coding DNA: TGTGCCATCCAGGGGAATGAGCAGTTCTTC.

This clone came up a few times. The rearrangement joins TRBV5-1 to TRBJ1-1; 9 bases are shared with TRBD1. The V segment lost 3 bases and the J segment 4 bases; nucleotides outside the gene matches: 7. Germline assignment: CDR1 SGHRS and CDR2 YFSETQ. The CDR3 has 15 residues. CDR3 nucleotide sequence: TGCGCCAGCAGCTCGGGGACAGGGTTGGGCACTGAAGCTTTCTTT. Translation: CASSSGTGLGTEAFF.

The genes are TRBV4-3 and TRBJ2-7; TRBD2 matches 7 bases. The CDR3 spans 14 residues. Germline CDR1 and CDR2: LGHNA and YSLEER. Trimming took 3 bases from V and 6 from J; bases not matched to a gene: 8. Written as DNA, the CDR3 is TGCGCCAGCAGCCAGGAGGGACGGGAGGTCGAGCAGTACTTC. It translates to CASSQEGREVEQYF.

Of note for this clone: In the same sample, other DNA sequences code for this CDR3. This chain joins TRBV9 and TRBJ1-3, with D tentatively TRBD1 (6 bases). V was clipped by 0 bases and J by 7 bases, with 8 bases between them. From germline, CDR1 is SGDLS and CDR2 YYNGEE. The CDR3 runs 13 residues. The CDR3 here is CASSVGQGNTIYF. The CDR3 DNA is TGTGCCAGCAGCGTAGGGCAGGGGAACACCATATATTTT.

This clone was counted only a few times. This sample also contains other DNA sequences that code for the same CDR3. This rearrangement joins TRBV18 to TRBJ1-2, with D tentatively TRBD1 (5 bases). Germline-derived CDR1 and CDR2 are KGHSH and LQKENI. With 2 bases removed from V and 0 bases from J, the gap between germline ends came to 7 bases. CDR3 size: 14 residues. The CDR3 region has the DNA TGTGCCAGCTCACCAGGGACTGCTAACTATGGCTACACCTTC. As protein: CASSPGTANYGYTF.

The V and J genes are TRBV5-4 and TRBJ2-1, with TRBD2 matching 12 bases. CDR3 length equals 16 residues. V lost 5 bases and J lost 8; bases outside the gene matches: 11. Germline V gives CDR1 SGHNT, CDR2 YYREEE (reference sequence). The CDR3 DNA reads TGTGCCAGCAGTTTGACTAGCGGGAGCCTAGGGGATGAGCAGTTCTTC. Encoded protein: CASSLTSGSLGDEQFF.

With regard to this clone: The sample has other DNA sequences that encode this CDR3 too. The chain has TRBV5-1 and TRBJ2-5, with D possibly TRBD1 on 6 matching bases. Germline V gene data show CDR1 as SGHRS and CDR2 as YFSETQ. The CDR3 contains 14 residues. Trimming pared 0 bases from V and 5 bases from J, leaving 11 bases between. The CDR3 region is CASSLGPGEETQYF. The CDR3 DNA reads TGCGCCAGCAGCTTGGGTCCAGGGGAGGAGACCCAGTACTTC.

This clone was counted between two and nine times. This sequence joins TRBV28 and TRBJ2-3; D is unclear. The CDR3 contains 13 residues. The V gene lost 5 bases and the J gene lost 6 bases, with 12 bases spanning the gap. Germline assignment: CDR1 MDHEN and CDR2 SYDVKM. DNA of the CDR3: TGTGCCAGCAGTCAAACGGTGGTGGATACGCAGTATTTT. Residues: CASSQTVVDTQYF. The variable domain in full, with the rest retrieved from reference TRBV28 and TRBJ2-3, is DVKVTQSSRYLVKRTGEKVFLECVQDMDHENMFWYRQDPGLGLRLIYFSYDVKMKEKGDIPEGYSVSREKKERFSLILESASTNQTSMYLCASSQTVVDTQYFGPGTRLTVL.

In its sample, this clone was seen a few times. The rearrangement links TRBV4-3 to TRBJ2-1; 14 bases are a match to TRBD2. V lost 6 bases to trimming and J lost 8 bases; unmatched junction nucleotides: 3. The CDR3 consists of 14 residues. Germline V CDR1 and CDR2: LGHNA, YSLEER. The CDR3 DNA sequence: TGCGCCAGCAGTGCGGGACTAGCGGGGGATGAGCAGTTCTTC. This codes for CASSAGLAGDEQFF.

V usage is TRBV6-5 and J usage is TRBJ2-5, with a possible D match to TRBD1 (6 bases). The V end was cut by 5 bases, the J end by 1 base, with 8 bases between. The CDR3 is 13 amino acids. From germline, CDR1 is MNHEY and CDR2 SVGAGI. Here the CDR3 reads CASSGQFQETQYF. The CDR3, as DNA: TGTGCCAGCAGTGGACAGTTCCAAGAGACCCAGTACTTC.

Concerning this clone: Other DNA sequences in this sample translate to the same CDR3. This chain joins TRBV7-2 and TRBJ2-1, with 9 bases aligning to TRBD2. The germline CDR1 and CDR2 sequences are SGHTA and FQGNSA. This CDR3 contains 15 residues. Trimming removed 1 base from V and 4 bases from J; junction bases left unmatched: 2. The CDR3 bases are TGTGCCAGCAGCTTAGGTCTAGCGGGATACAATGAGCAGTTCTTC. Protein sequence: CASSLGLAGYNEQFF.

This clone was seen only a few times. V and J are TRBV7-2 and TRBJ1-5, with D tentatively TRBD1 (5 bases). Germline CDR1 and CDR2: SGHTA and FQGNSA. V was clipped by 5 bases and J by 0 bases, with 17 bases between them. The CDR3 extends over 17 amino acids. The CDR3 reads CASSLRVDPYSNQPQHF. In DNA form, the CDR3 reads TGTGCCAGCAGCCTCAGGGTGGACCCATATAGCAATCAGCCCCAGCATTTT.

V is TRBV4-2 and J is TRBJ2-6; 9 bases match TRBD1. The CDR3 is 18 residues long. Germline loops: CDR1 LGHNA, CDR2 YNFKEQ. V was pared by 0 bases and J by 4 bases, with 7 bases of the junction left unmatched. The DNA for the CDR3 is TGTGCCAGCAGCCAAGATCTCAGGACAGGGGTCGGGGCCAACGTCCTGACTTTC. Protein: CASSQDLRTGVGANVLTF.

This chain joins TRBV28 and TRBJ2-7; D ambiguous. Per the germline V gene, CDR1 is MDHEN and CDR2 is SYDVKM. The CDR3 consists of 11 residues. V was cut by 8 bases and J by 2 bases, with 7 bases left in between. The chain's CDR3 is CASGPPYEQYF. CDR3 coding DNA: TGTGCCAGCGGCCCACCCTACGAGCAGTACTTC.

In nucleotides, the CDR3 is TGTGCCAGCAGCTTGGCCCGGGCTAGCGGATACAATGAGCAGTTCTTC. It encodes CASSLARASGYNEQFF. The gene calls are TRBV5-4 and TRBJ2-1, with 7 positions matching TRBD2. Losses at the gene ends were 0 bases for V and 4 bases for J; bases not matched to a gene: 7. Germline V gene sequence: CDR1 SGHNT, CDR2 YYREEE (reference sequence). The CDR3 is made up of 16 amino acids.

This clone was counted between two and nine times. The chain employs TRBV7-3 and TRBJ1-2; 7 bases agree with TRBD1. This CDR3 has 14 amino acids. CDR1 and CDR2 from the germline V gene are SGHTA and FQGTGA. Trimming cost V 8 bases and J 3 bases; bases outside gene matches: 9. The CDR3 bases are TGTGCCAGCGGGGTGGACAGGAATGACTATGGCTACACCTTC. Amino acids: CASGVDRNDYGYTF.

V usage is TRBV6-1 and J usage is TRBJ2-1; D gene unclear. Germline V gene sequence: CDR1 MNHNS, CDR2 SASEGT. V lost 11 bases and J lost 2, with 13 bases in between. The CDR3 is 13 amino acids. The CDR3 sequence: CACLVETYNEQFF. The CDR3 DNA sequence: TGTGCCTGCCTGGTCGAGACCTACAATGAGCAGTTCTTC.

The rearrangement joins TRBV7-9 to TRBJ2-7; 7 bases map to TRBD2. CDR1 is SEHNR, CDR2 FQNEAQ, per germline (reference sequence). V dropped 5 bases and J dropped 3; count of bases not matched to a gene: 16. CDR3 length equals 17 residues. The DNA for the CDR3 is TGTGCCAGCAGCCGCGTATTGTCACGCGGGAGAATCTACGAGCAGTACTTC. Protein: CASSRVLSRGRIYEQYF.

Only a few counts were recorded for this clone. The chain combines TRBV29-1 with TRBJ2-1; maybe TRBD2 (7 bases). Germline V gene data show CDR1 as SQVTM and CDR2 as ANQGSEA. The CDR3 has 11 residues. The ends were cut back, 4 bases at V and 15 bases at J, with 16 bases in the middle. The CDR3 region has the DNA TGCAGCGTTGCCGGGGGGCGGGAGAGGTTCTTC. Protein sequence: CSVAGGRERFF.

This clone was seen a few times. V and J are TRBV6-1 and TRBJ1-1, with D uncertain. Looked up from germline, CDR1 is MNHNS and CDR2 is SASEGT. The CDR3 spans 15 residues. V was pared by 2 bases and J by 3 bases, with 13 bases between. CDR3 amino acids: CASSELLGGHTEAFF. CDR3 nucleotide sequence: TGTGCCAGCAGTGAACTTCTTGGCGGGCACACTGAAGCTTTCTTT.

The V call is TRBV5-1, the J call TRBJ1-5; 7 nucleotides line up with TRBD1. The CDR3 is 13 amino acids. Germline V gene data show CDR1 as SGHRS and CDR2 as YFSETQ. J was trimmed by 5 bases and V by 2 bases; bases with no gene match: 1. The CDR3 DNA reads TGCGCCAGCAGCTTCCAGGGGGATCAGCCCCAGCATTTT. Translated, it gives CASSFQGDQPQHF.

This sequence joins TRBV9 and TRBJ2-5; D is possibly TRBD1 (5 bases). Trimming shortened V by 0 bases and J by 6 bases, and 12 bases separated the two germline ends. Germline CDR1 reads SGDLS; CDR2 reads YYNGEE. There are 14 residues in the CDR3. The CDR3 DNA reads as TGTGCCAGCAGCGTAGACGGCAGGGTGAAGACCCAGTACTTC. Translation: CASSVDGRVKTQYF.

V is TRBV7-2 and J is TRBJ2-7, with 9 bases identical to TRBD1. The ends lost 3 bases at V and 4 bases at J; junction bases unmatched: 7. Germline-derived CDR1 and CDR2 are SGHTA and FQGNSA. CDR3 length: 15 amino acids. The CDR3 reads CASSLGTGRRYEQYF. DNA of the CDR3: TGTGCCAGCAGCTTGGGGACAGGGAGAAGGTACGAGCAGTACTTC.

The chain has TRBV6-1 and TRBJ2-7; TRBD1 matches 10 bases. Losses at the gene ends were 8 bases for V and 5 bases for J; bases not matched to a gene: 6. This CDR3 comprises 13 residues. The germline V gene encodes CDR1 MNHNS and CDR2 SASEGT. CDR3 in DNA: TGTGCCAGCGACCGGGACAGGGGCCACGAGCAGTACTTC. Translated, it gives CASDRDRGHEQYF.

V and J are TRBV5-1 and TRBJ2-7; 9 nucleotides match TRBD2. The CDR3 totals 16 residues. The V segment lost 1 base and the J segment 0 bases; nucleotides outside the gene matches: 5. The germline V gene has CDR1 SGHRS and CDR2 YFSETQ. The CDR3 spells CASSLTAGGPSYEQYF. As DNA, the CDR3 is TGCGCCAGCAGCTTGACGGCGGGAGGGCCCTCCTACGAGCAGTACTTC.

This clone was picked up a small number of times. The chain employs TRBV7-3 and TRBJ1-1; 7 bases fit TRBD1. The V gene end was trimmed by 5 bases and the J gene end by 1 base; junction bases not matched to a gene: 7. Germline lookup yields CDR1 SGHTA and CDR2 FQGTGA. The CDR3 totals 15 residues. CDR3 sequence: CASSLTGDSNTEAFF. The DNA for the CDR3 is TGTGCCAGCAGCCTCACAGGGGATTCGAACACTGAAGCTTTCTTT.

V gene TRBV27 combines with J gene TRBJ1-2; 8 bases are shared with TRBD1. J lost 6 bases, V lost 5 bases, and 8 bases had no gene match. The CDR3 is 14 amino acids. Germline V gene sequence: CDR1 MNHEY, CDR2 SMNVEV (reference sequence). The CDR3 bases are TGTGCCAGCAGTGCCGCGGACAGGGCGAATGGCTACACCTTC. Its protein is CASSAADRANGYTF.

The rearrangement joins TRBV7-3 to TRBJ2-1; 8 bases align to TRBD1. The ends lost 5 bases at V and 7 bases at J; junction bases unmatched: 7. There are 14 residues in the CDR3. Germline loops: CDR1 SGHTA, CDR2 FQGTGA. The CDR3 loop is CASSPRTGSNEQFF. The CDR3 DNA sequence: TGTGCCAGCAGCCCAAGGACAGGGTCTAATGAGCAGTTCTTC.